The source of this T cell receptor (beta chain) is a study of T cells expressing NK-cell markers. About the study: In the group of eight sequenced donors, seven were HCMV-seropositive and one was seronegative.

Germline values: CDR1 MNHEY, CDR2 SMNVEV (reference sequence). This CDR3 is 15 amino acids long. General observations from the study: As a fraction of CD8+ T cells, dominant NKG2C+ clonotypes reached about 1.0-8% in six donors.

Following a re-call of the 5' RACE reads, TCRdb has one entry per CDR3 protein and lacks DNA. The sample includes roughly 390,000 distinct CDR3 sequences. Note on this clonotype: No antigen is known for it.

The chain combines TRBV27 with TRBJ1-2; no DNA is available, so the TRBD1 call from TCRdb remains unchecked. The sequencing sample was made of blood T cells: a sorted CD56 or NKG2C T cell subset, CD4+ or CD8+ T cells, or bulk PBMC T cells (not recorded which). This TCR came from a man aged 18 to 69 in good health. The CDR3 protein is CASSIRTGLNYGYTF.